This T cell receptor (beta chain) was documented in a study of blood T cells in healthy people across ages. Study-level points and caveats: As naive T cell percentage varied, TCR beta diversity correlated strongly with it. Possibly confounding the expanded clonotype changes was the fact that donor CMV status was unknown.

This CDR3 is 16 amino acids long. Unmatched junction bases numbered 6, after V lost 5 bases and J lost 0 bases. Germline loops: CDR1 MNHEY, CDR2 SVGEGT. Sample-barcoded 5' priming and a J-beta primer mix drove a second PCR of 7 to 11 cycles. TCRdb analysed the 5' RACE reads with MiXCR anew, one entry per CDR3 protein. The profile shows roughly 800,000 distinct CDR3 sequences, about three fifths of them singletons. Of note for this clonotype: Its antigen is still unknown.

This TCR came from a man under 40 in good health. Sequenced sample: blood. V usage is TRBV6-2 or TRBV6-3 and J usage is TRBJ2-1; 8 nucleotides agree with TRBD1. In nucleotides, the CDR3 is TGTGCCAGCAGTGGCAGGGGGCTAAGCTCCTACAATGAGCAGTTCTTC. Protein sequence: CASSGRGLSSYNEQFF.